This TCR beta chain originates from a study of cytomegalovirus exposure and HLA in healthy donors. Study-level points and caveats: Researchers reported in a later analysis that a missense DCLRE1C variant was tied to TCR beta V- and J-gene trimming. TRBV6-2, TRBV6-3 and other indistinguishable V segments were excluded. Within a later analysis, the majority of CMV-associated TCR beta chains appeared HLA-restricted. Presence/absence results assume similar sequencing depth per donor, which may not hold.

With respect to this clone: The antigen is not known.

A multiplex PCR was run with 60 Vbeta primers and 13 Jbeta primers. The data were produced by immunoSEQ multiplex PCR, yet TCRdb's version contains in-frame clones alone and is incomplete. The sample gives around 89,000 clones, approximately 81% of which show up once; 1% to 1.5% is in the top ten. The CDR3 is 14 residues long. Unmatched junction bases numbered 5, after V lost 3 bases and J lost 6 bases. CDR1 is KGHSH, CDR2 LQKENI, per germline. This chain links TRBV18 with TRBJ1-5; 7 bases are a match to TRBD1. Sequenced sample: PBMCs. The receptor comes from a girl aged 2-15 years in good health and CMV-seropositive. CDR3 DNA: TGTGCCAGCTCACCCGAGACAGGGCGTCAGCCCCAGCATTTT. Translating it yields CASSPETGRQPQHF.